This T cell receptor (beta chain) was documented in a study of PD-1 blockade in classical Hodgkin lymphoma. Notes on the study in general: Partial responders and progressors had significantly lower baseline TCR diversity.

In regard to this clone: Its antigen is as yet unknown. In the same sample, other DNA sequences code for this CDR3.

The CDR3 contains 10 residues. Trimming took 3 bases from V and 3 from J, leaving 1 base between them. Germline assignment: CDR1 SQVTM and CDR2 ANQGSEA. The assay was immunoSEQ multiplex PCR, and TCRdb's table has in-frame clones only and misses some. The sample includes fewer than 20,000 clones, 60% to 75% of them seen just once. Stated time point: cycle 4 day 1 (C4D1), after 5 to 7 weeks of nivolumab. Every patient relapsed after autologous stem cell transplantation, and brentuximab vedotin exposure varied. This sequence originates from a human donor with classical Hodgkin lymphoma. This chain links TRBV29-1 with TRBJ2-3; D remains unclear. The source material was peripheral blood mononuclear cells (PBMCs), sampled before the fourth cycle of nivolumab. The CDR3 is CSVDTDTQYF. In DNA form, the CDR3 reads TGCAGCGTTGATACAGATACGCAGTATTTT.